This T cell receptor (beta chain) was sequenced in a study of OX40 agonist ivuxolimab in advanced cancers. About the study: Patients received the agonistic anti-OX40 (CD134) antibody ivuxolimab. Three patients got partial responses; one had hepatocellular carcinoma and two had cutaneous melanoma. Study-wide findings and caveats: Expanded clones were, on average, more numerous in CD8+ T cells than in CD4+.

Assay used: immunoSEQ multiplex PCR; TCRdb lists only in-frame clones, some missing. The table includes about 69,000 clones, roughly 90% detected once. From germline, CDR1 is MDHEN and CDR2 SYDVKM. Between the trimmed V and J ends, which lost 8 bases and 2 bases, there was a span of 18 bases. The CDR3 is 15 residues long. Concerning this clone: Its antigen is still unknown.

The sequence was obtained from an adult with an advanced solid tumor such as melanoma, head and neck, liver or kidney cancer. Sequences were derived from CD4+ or CD8+ T cells sorted from blood, sampled in a trial of the OX40 agonist ivuxolimab. This sequence joins TRBV28 and TRBJ1-1; D is ambiguous. Here the CDR3 DNA reads TGTGCCAGCTACATCCGCCTTGCAGGCAACACTGAAGCTTTCTTT. As protein: CASYIRLAGNTEAFF.